Here is one TCR beta chain with its context. The target antigen is unknown. This sample was taken from a study of cytomegalovirus exposure and HLA in healthy donors. Broader study findings: First-cohort TCR clusters were later found to tend to co-occur in the approximately 110 validation repertoires. The classifier reportedly diagnosed cytomegalovirus status with high sensitivity and specificity. The dataset shows that most TCR sequences were rare, while some public TCRs occurred in many donors. The study labeled more than 150 TCR beta chains cytomegalovirus-associated.

Profiling relied on immunoSEQ multiplex PCR, and the TCRdb table lists in-frame clones only, not all of them. This table holds about 280,000 clones, more than 75% found once. CDR1 and CDR2 (germline): LNHDA, SQIVND (reference sequence). CDR3 length equals 17 residues. J was trimmed by 4 bases and V by 5 bases; bases with no gene match: 7. The source is a woman between 18 and 30 years old in good health and CMV-seronegative. The sequenced sample was PBMCs. This chain uses TRBV19 with TRBJ2-3; 15 bases agree with TRBD2. This CDR3 reads CASSAGLAGGRADTQYF. CDR3 DNA: TGTGCCAGTAGTGCTGGACTAGCGGGAGGGCGGGCAGATACGCAGTATTTT.